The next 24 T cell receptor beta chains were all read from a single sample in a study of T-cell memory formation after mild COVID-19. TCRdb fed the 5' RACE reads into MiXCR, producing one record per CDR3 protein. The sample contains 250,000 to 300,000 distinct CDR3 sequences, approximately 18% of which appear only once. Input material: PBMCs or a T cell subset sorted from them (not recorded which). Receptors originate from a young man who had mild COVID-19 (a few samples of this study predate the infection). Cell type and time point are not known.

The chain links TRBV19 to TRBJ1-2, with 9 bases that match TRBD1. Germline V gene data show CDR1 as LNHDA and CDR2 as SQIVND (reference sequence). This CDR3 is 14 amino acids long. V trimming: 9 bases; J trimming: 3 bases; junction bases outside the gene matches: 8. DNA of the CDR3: TGTGCCAGCGGGACAGGGATATTGGACTATGGCTACACCTTC. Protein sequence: CASGTGILDYGYTF.

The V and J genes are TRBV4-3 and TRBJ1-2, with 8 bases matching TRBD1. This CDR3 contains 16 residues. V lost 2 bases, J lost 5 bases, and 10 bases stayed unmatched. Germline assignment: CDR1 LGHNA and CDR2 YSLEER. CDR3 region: CASSQTRDRKRYGYTF. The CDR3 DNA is TGCGCCAGCAGCCAAACTCGGGACAGGAAGAGGTATGGCTACACCTTC.

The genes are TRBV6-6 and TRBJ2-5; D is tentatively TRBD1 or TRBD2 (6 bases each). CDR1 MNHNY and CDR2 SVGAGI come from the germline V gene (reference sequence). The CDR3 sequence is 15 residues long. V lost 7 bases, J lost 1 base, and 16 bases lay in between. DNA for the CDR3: TGTGCCAGCACCATGTCTCGGGGGCCCCAAGAGACCCAGTACTTC. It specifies CASTMSRGPQETQYF.

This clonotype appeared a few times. The CDR3 sequence is CASSYLAGVYNEQFF. CDR3 sequence (DNA): TGTGCCAGCAGTTATCTAGCGGGGGTCTACAATGAGCAGTTCTTC. This sequence joins TRBV6-2 or TRBV6-3 and TRBJ2-1; 10 bases agree with TRBD2. The CDR3 loop spans 15 amino acids. After removal of 3 bases from V and 3 bases from J, the junction contained 2 bases not matched to a gene. Germline V gene sequence: CDR1 MNHEY, CDR2 SVGEGT.

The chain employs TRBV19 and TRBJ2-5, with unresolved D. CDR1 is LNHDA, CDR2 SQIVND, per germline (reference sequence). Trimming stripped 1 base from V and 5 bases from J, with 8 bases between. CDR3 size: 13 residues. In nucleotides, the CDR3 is TGTGCCAGTAGTATAGTTCTATCGGAGACCCAGTACTTC. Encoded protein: CASSIVLSETQYF. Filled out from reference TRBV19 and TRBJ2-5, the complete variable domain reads DGGITQSPKYLFRKEGQNVTLSCEQNLNHDAMYWYRQDPGQGLRLIYYSQIVNDFQKGDIAEGYSVSREKKESFPLTVTSAQKNPTAFYLCASSIVLSETQYFGPGTRLLVL.

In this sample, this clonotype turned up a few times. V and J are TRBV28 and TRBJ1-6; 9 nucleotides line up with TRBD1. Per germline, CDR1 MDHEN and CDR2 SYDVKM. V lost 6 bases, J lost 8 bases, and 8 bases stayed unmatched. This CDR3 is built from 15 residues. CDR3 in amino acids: CASRGRDRVDSPLHF. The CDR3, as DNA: TGTGCCAGCAGAGGCCGGGACAGGGTCGATTCACCCCTCCACTTT.

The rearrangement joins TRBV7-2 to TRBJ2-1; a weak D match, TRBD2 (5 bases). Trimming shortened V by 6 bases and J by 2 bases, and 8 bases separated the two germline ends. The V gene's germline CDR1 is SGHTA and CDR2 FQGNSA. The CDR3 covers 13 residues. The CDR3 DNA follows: TGTGCCAGCAGTACCGGGACCTACAATGAGCAGTTCTTC. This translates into CASSTGTYNEQFF.

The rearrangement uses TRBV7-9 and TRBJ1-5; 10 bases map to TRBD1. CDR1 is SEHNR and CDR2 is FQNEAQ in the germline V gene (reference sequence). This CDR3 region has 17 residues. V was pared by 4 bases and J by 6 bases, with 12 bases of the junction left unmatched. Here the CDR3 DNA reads TGTGCCAGCAGCTCCGACAGGGGGCTAGTTTCGGTTCAGCCCCAGCATTTT. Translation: CASSSDRGLVSVQPQHF.

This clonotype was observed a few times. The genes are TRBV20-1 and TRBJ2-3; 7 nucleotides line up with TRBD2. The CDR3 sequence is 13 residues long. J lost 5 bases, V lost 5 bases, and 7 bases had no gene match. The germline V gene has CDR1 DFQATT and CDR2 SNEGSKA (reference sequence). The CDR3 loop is CSALDSGGDTQYF. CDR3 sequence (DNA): TGCAGTGCTCTAGACTCGGGGGGAGATACGCAGTATTTT.

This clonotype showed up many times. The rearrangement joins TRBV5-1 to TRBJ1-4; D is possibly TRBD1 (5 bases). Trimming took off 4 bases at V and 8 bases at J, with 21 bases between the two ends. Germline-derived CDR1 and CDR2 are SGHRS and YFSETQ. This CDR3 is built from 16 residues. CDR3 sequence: CASSLQPGTPAEKLFF. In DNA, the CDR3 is TGCGCCAGCAGCCTTCAGCCCGGGACCCCTGCGGAAAAACTGTTTTTT.

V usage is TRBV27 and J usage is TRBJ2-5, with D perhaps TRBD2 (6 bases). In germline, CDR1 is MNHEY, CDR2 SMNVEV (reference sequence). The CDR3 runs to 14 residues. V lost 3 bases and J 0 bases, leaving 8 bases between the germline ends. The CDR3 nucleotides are TGTGCCAGCAGTTTGACGGGGGACCAAGAGACCCAGTACTTC. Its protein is CASSLTGDQETQYF.

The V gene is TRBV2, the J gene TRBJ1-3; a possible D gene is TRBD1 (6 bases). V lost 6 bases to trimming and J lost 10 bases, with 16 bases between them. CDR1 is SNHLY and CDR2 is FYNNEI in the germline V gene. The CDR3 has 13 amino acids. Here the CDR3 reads CASRPDRLRTIYF. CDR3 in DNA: TGTGCCAGCAGGCCCGACAGGCTTAGGACCATATATTTT.

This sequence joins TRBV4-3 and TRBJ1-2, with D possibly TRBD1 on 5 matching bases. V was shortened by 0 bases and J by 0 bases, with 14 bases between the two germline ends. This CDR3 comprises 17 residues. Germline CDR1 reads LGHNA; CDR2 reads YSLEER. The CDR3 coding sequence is TGCGCCAGCAGCCAAGATGAGGGGAATCTAGCTAACTATGGCTACACCTTC. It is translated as CASSQDEGNLANYGYTF.

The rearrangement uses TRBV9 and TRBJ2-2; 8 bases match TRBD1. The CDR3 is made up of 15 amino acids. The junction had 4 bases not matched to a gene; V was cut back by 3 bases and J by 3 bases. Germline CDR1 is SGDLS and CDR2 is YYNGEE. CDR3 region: CASSGIQGDTGELFF. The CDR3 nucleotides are TGTGCCAGCAGCGGCATACAGGGGGACACCGGGGAGCTGTTTTTT.

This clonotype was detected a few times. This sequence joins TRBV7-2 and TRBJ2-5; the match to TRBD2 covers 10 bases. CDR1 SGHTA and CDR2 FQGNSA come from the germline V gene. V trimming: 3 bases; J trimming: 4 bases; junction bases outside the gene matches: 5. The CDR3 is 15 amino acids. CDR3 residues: CASSFQRGGGETQYF. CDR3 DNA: TGTGCCAGCAGCTTCCAGCGGGGGGGCGGAGAGACCCAGTACTTC.

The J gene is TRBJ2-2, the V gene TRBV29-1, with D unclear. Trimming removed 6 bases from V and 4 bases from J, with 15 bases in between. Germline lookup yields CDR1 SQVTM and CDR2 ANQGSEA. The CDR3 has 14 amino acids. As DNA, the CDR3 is TGCAGCGTCGGATACGAAGGCCTCACCGGGGAGCTGTTTTTT. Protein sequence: CSVGYEGLTGELFF.

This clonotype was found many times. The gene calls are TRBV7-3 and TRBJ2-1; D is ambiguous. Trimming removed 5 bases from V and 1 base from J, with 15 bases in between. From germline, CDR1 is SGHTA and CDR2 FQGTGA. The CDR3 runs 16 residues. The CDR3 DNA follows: TGTGCCAGCAGCCCCTCGCTTAGCCCGTCCTACAATGAGCAGTTCTTC. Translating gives CASSPSLSPSYNEQFF.

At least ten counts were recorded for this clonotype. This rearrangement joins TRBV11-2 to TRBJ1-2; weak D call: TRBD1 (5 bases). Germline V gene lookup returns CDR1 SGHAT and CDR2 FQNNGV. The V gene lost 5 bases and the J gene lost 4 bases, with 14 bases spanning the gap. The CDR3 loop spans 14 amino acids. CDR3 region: CASSIPGAPYGYTF. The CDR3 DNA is TGTGCCAGCAGCATCCCCGGGGCCCCCTATGGCTACACCTTC.

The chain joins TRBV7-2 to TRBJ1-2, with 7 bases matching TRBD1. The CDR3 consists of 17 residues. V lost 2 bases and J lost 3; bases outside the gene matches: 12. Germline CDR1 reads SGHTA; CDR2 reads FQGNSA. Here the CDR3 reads CASSLNDGAGGDYGYTF. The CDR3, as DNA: TGTGCCAGCAGCTTAAACGACGGTGCAGGGGGGGACTATGGCTACACCTTC. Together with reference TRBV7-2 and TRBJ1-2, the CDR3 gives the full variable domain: GAGVSQSPSNKVTEKGKDVELRCDPISGHTALYWYRQSLGQGLEFLIYFQGNSAPDKSGLPSDRFSAERTGGSVSTLTIQRTQQEDSAVYLCASSLNDGAGGDYGYTFGSGTRLTVV.

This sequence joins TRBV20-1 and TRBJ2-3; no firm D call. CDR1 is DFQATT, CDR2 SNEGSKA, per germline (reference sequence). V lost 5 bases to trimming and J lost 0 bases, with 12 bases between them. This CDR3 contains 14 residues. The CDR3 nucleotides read TGCAGTGCTCTCGACTGGGCTAGCACAGATACGCAGTATTTT. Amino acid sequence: CSALDWASTDTQYF.

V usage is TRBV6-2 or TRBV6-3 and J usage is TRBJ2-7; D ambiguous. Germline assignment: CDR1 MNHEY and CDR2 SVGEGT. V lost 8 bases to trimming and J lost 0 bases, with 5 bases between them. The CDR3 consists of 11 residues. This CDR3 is CASADSYEQYV. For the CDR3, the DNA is TGTGCCAGCGCGGACTCCTACGAGCAGTACGTC.

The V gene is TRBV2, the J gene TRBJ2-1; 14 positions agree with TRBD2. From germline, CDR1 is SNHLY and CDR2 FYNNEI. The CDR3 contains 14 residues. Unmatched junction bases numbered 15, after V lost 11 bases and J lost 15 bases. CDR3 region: CAGQTSGGELQRFF. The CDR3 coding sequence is TGTGCCGGACAGACTAGCGGGGGGGAATTACAAAGGTTCTTC. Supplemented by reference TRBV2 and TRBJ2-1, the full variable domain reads EPEVTQTPSHQVTQMGQEVILRCVPISNHLYFYWYRQILGQKVEFLVSFYNNEISEKSEIFDDQFSVERPDGSNFTLKIRSTKLEDSAMYFCAGQTSGGELQRFFGPGTRLTVL.

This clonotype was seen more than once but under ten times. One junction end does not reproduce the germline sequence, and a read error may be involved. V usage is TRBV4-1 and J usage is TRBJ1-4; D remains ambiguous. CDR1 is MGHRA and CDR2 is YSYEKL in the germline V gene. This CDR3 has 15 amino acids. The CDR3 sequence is CASSQEGRFHEKLFF. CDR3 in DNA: TGCGCCAGCAGTCAAGAAGGCAGATTTCATGAAAAACTGTTTTTT.

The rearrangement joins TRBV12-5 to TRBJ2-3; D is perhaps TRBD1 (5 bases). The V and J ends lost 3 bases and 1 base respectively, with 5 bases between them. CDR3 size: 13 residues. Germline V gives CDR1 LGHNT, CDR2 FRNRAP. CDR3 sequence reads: CASGLGGTDTQYF. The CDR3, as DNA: TGTGCTAGTGGTTTAGGGGGCACAGATACGCAGTATTTT.